Sequencing of this T cell receptor beta chain was carried out in a study of control samples from healthy donors and cancer patients. Sequencing used immunoSEQ multiplex PCR; TCRdb keeps in-frame clones, though not all of them. The sample has roughly 200,000 clones, over 90% seen once. This CDR3 is built from 16 residues. Germline V gene lookup returns CDR1 SEHNR and CDR2 FQNEAQ (reference sequence). J was trimmed by 2 bases and V by 1 base; bases with no gene match: 2. Sequencing was done on a sample of blood. This sequence originates from a man over 45 in good health. The gene calls are TRBV7-9 and TRBJ1-5; 10 positions match TRBD1. The CDR3 loop reads CASSLVGTGGNQPQHF. The CDR3 DNA reads TGTGCCAGCAGCTTAGTTGGGACAGGGGGCAATCAGCCCCAGCATTTT.